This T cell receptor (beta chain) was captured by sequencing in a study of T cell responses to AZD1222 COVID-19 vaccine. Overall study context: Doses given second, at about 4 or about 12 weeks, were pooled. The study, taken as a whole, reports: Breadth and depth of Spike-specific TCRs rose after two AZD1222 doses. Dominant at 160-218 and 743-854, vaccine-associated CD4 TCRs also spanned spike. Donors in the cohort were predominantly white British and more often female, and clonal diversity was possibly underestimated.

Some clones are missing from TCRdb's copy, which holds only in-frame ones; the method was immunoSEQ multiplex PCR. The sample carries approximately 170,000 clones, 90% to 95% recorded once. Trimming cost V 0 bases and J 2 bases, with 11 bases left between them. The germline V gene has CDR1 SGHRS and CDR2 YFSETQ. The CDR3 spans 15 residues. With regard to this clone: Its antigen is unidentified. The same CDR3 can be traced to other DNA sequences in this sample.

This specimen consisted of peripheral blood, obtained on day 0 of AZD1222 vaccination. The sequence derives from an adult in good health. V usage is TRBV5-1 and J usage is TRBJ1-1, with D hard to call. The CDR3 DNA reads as TGCGCCAGCAGCTTGGTTCCCGGCGCTAACACTGAAGCTTTCTTT. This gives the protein CASSLVPGANTEAFF.